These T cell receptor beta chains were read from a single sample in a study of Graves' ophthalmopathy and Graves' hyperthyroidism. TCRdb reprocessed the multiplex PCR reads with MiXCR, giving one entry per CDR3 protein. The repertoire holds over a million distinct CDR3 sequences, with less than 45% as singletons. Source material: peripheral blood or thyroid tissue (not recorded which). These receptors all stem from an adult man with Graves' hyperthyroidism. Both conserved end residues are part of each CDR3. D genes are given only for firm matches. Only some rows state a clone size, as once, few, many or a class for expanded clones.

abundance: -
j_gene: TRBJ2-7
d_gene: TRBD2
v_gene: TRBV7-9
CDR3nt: TGTGCCAGCAACCCGGGGGGACGCACCTACGAGCAGTACTTC
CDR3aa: CASNPGGRTYEQYF

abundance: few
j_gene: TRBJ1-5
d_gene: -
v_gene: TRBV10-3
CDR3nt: TGTGCCATCGCAGTCCGGGCACAGGGAGGGAGTGGTCAGCCCCAGCATTTT
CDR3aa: CAIAVRAQGGSGQPQHF

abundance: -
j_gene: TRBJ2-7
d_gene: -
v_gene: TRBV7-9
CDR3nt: TGTGCCAGTGACAGACAGCCACACTCCTACGAGCAGTACTTC
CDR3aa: CASDRQPHSYEQYF

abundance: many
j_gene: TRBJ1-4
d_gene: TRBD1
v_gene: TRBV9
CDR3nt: TGTGCCAGCAGCCCCACCGGGACAGGGGACGAAAAACTGTTTTTT
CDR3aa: CASSPTGTGDEKLFF

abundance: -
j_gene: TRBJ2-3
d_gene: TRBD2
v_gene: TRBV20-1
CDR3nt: TGCAGTGCTAGGGGGAGCGGGGCTTCCACAGATACGCAGTATTTT
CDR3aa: CSARGSGASTDTQYF

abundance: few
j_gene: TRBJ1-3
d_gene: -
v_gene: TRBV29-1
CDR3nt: TGCAGCGTTGGAAGTGGGATTTCCGGAAACACCATATATTTT
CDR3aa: CSVGSGISGNTIYF

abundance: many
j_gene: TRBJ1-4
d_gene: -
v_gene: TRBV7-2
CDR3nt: TGTGCCAGCAGTCTGGCTGAATCCGGAAAACTGTTTTTT
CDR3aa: CASSLAESGKLFF

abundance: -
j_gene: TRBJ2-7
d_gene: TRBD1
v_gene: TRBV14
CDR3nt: TGTGCCAGCAGCTTCGGGACAGGGGGCCACCGAAAGCAGTACTTC
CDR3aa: CASSFGTGGHRKQYF

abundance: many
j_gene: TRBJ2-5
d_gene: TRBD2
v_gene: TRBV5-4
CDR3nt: TGTGCCAGCAGACTGACTAGCGGGAGAGAGGAGACCCAGTACTTC
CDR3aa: CASRLTSGREETQYF

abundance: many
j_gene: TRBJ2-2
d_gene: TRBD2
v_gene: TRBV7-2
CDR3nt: TGTGCCAGCAGCCCATCGACTAGCGGGAGAGCCACCGGGGAGCTGTTTTTT
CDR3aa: CASSPSTSGRATGELFF

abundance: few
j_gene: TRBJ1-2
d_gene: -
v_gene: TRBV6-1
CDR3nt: TGTGCCAGCAGTCCGAGTATAGGACGGGCTAACTATGGCTACACCTTC
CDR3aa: CASSPSIGRANYGYTF

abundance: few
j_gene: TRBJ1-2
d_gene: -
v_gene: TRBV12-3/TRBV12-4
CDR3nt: TGTGCCAGCCACCCCGGGGCGCTTTATGGCTACACCTTC
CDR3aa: CASHPGALYGYTF

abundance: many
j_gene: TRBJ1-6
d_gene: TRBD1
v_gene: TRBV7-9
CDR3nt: TGTGCCAGCAGCCTTTACAGGGGAGATAATTCACCCCTCCACTTT
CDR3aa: CASSLYRGDNSPLHF

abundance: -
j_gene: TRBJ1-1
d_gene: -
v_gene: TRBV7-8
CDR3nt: TGTGCCAGCAGACTCCGGGTCCCGAACACTGAAGCTTTCTTT
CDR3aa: CASRLRVPNTEAFF

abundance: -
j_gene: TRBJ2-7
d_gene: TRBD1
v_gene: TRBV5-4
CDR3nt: TGTGCCAGCAGCCACCGGGACAGGCCGGGGGAGCAGTACTTC
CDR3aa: CASSHRDRPGEQYF

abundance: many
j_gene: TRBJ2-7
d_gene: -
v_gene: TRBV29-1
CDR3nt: TGCAGCGCCCGCCCCGGGGGCGGCTACGAGCAGTACTTC
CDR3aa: CSARPGGGYEQYF

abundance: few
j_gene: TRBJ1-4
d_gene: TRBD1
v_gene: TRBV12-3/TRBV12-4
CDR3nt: TGTGCCAGCAGTTCCACAGGGGGCAGTCGGGAAAAACTGTTTTTT
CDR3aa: CASSSTGGSREKLFF

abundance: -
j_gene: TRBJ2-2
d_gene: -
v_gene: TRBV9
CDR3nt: TGTGCCAGCGGCGTATCGAGGCAGGGCACCGGGGAGCTGTTTTTT
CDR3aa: CASGVSRQGTGELFF

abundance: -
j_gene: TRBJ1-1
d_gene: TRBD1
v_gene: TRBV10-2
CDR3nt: TGTGCCAGTAGAAAGGTGGGCACGGACAGGGACCACAGAAGGGCTTTCTTT
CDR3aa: CASRKVGTDRDHRRAFF

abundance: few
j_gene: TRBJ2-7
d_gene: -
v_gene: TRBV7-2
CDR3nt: TGTGCCAGCAGCTTAGGATTAGGGACACCAACCTACGAGCAGTACTTC
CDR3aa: CASSLGLGTPTYEQYF

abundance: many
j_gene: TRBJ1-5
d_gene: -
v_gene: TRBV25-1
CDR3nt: TGTGCCAGCAGTGAATCTTCCCCAGGGGTCAATCAGCCCCAGCATTTT
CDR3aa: CASSESSPGVNQPQHF

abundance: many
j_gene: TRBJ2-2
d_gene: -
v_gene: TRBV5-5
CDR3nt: TGTGCCAGCGGCAGCCCAAACACCGGGGAGCTGTTTTTT
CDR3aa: CASGSPNTGELFF

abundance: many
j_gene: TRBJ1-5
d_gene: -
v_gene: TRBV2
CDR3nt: TGTGCCAGCAGTGAAGTCGCTCGGCGACCCAATCAGCCCCAGCATTTT
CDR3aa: CASSEVARRPNQPQHF

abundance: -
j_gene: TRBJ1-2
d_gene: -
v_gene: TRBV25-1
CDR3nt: -
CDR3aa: CACSARDATGGGYTF

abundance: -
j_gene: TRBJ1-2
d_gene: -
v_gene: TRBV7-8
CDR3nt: TGTGCCAGCAGGTGGGCGGGGGGCTATGGCTACACCTTC
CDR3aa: CASRWAGGYGYTF

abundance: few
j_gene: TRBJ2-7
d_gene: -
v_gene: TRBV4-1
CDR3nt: TGCGCCAGCAGCCAATCATCACCTCGTGGCGCCAACTACGAGCAGTACTTC
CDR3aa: CASSQSSPRGANYEQYF

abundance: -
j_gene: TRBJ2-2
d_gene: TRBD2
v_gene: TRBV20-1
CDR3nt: TGCAGTGCTAGTGAGACTAGCGGAAAACAAAAGGGTGCCGGGGAGCTGTTTTTT
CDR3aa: CSASETSGKQKGAGELFF

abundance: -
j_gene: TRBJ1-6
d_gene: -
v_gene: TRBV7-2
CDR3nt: TGTGCCAGCTACCTCGGGAAGCATGATAATTCACCCCTCCACTTT
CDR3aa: CASYLGKHDNSPLHF

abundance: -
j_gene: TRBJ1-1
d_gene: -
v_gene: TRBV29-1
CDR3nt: TGCAGCGACAAGGGATATGAAGCTTTCTTT
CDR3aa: CSDKGYEAFF

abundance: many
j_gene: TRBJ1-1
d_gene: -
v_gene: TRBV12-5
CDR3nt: TGTGCTAGTTCCGGGGAAGCTTTCTTT
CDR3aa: CASSGEAFF

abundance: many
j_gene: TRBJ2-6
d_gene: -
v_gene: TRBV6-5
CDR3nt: TGTGCCAGCAAAGACCAGTCTGGGGCCAACGTCCTGACTTTC
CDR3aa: CASKDQSGANVLTF

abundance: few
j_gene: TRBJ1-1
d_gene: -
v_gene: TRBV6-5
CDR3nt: TGTGCCAGCAGTAAACCCGGGGCTGACACTGAAGCTTTCTTT
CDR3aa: CASSKPGADTEAFF

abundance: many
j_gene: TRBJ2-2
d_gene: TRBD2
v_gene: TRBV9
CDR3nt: TGTGCCAGCAGCGTAGTCGGGAGGGCGACCGGGGAGCTGTTTTTT
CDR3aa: CASSVVGRATGELFF